A selection of T cell receptor beta chains follows, all from one sample in a study of beta chain features in type 1 diabetes. Sequencing was performed with immunoSEQ multiplex PCR; in TCRdb, only in-frame clones are kept and a portion is missing. The sample comprises approximately 150,000 clones, just over 9% of which are singletons, and over 2% rests with the top ten. The sample consisted of central memory CD4+ T cells from blood. The receptors were sampled from a woman in her late teens or twenties in good health. Each CDR3 is given with its conserved first and last residue. The order of the fields is clone size, V gene, D gene, J gene, CDR3 DNA, CDR3 protein. D genes are given only for firm matches. Not every row has a clone size; where given, it reads once, few, many or a size class.

size: few
V: TRBV7-2
D: NA
J: TRBJ1-2
DNA: TGTGCCAGCAGCTCCCAGGGATCTGGCTATGGCTACACCTTC
CDR3: CASSSQGSGYGYTF

size: few
V: TRBV19
D: NA
J: TRBJ1-3
DNA: TGTGCCAGTAGTCCCGGGGACACCCGCTCTGGAAACACCATATATTTT
CDR3: CASSPGDTRSGNTIYF

size: few
V: TRBV18
D: NA
J: TRBJ2-4
DNA: TGTGCCAGCTCACCACCGGCAGGACTAGCCAAAAACATTCAGTACTTC
CDR3: CASSPPAGLAKNIQYF

size: NA
V: TRBV6-5
D: TRBD2
J: TRBJ2-7
DNA: TGTGCCAGCAGGGGACTAGCGGGAGGGATCCACGAGCAGTACTTC
CDR3: CASRGLAGGIHEQYF

size: NA
V: TRBV7-2
D: TRBD2
J: TRBJ2-3
DNA: TGTGCCAGCAGCTTGACTAGCGGCACAGATACGCAGTATTTT
CDR3: CASSLTSGTDTQYF

size: NA
V: TRBV2
D: NA
J: TRBJ2-1
DNA: TGTGCCAGCAGTGCTCAAATCGGGAATGAGCAGTTCTTC
CDR3: CASSAQIGNEQFF

size: NA
V: TRBV11-1
D: TRBD2
J: TRBJ2-1
DNA: TGTGCCAGCAGGGATTACGGGGGGGCCGGCGATGAGCAGTTCTTC
CDR3: CASRDYGGAGDEQFF

size: few
V: TRBV28
D: TRBD2
J: TRBJ2-3
DNA: TGTGCCAGCAATCTGGGGGGGGGACGCACAGATACGCAGTATTTT
CDR3: CASNLGGGRTDTQYF

size: few
V: TRBV10-3
D: NA
J: TRBJ2-1
DNA: TGTGCCATCAGTGAAAGACGGGACTCCGACAATGAGCAGTTCTTC
CDR3: CAISERRDSDNEQFF

size: NA
V: TRBV7-2
D: NA
J: TRBJ2-7
DNA: TGTGCCAGCAGCTCCCGGGACAAGCTGTCCTACGAGCAGTACTTC
CDR3: CASSSRDKLSYEQYF

size: NA
V: TRBV10-3
D: NA
J: TRBJ2-1
DNA: TGTGCCATCTTGGCCACCCCCGGGTTAAATGAGCAGTTCTTC
CDR3: CAILATPGLNEQFF

size: NA
V: TRBV28
D: NA
J: TRBJ1-1
DNA: TGTGCCAGCAGTCCGACAGCTCTGAACACTGAAGCTTTCTTT
CDR3: CASSPTALNTEAFF

size: NA
V: TRBV11-2
D: NA
J: TRBJ2-1
DNA: TGTGCCAGCAGCTCCGGACTGATCTTGAACAATGAGCAGTTCTTC
CDR3: CASSSGLILNNEQFF

size: NA
V: TRBV9
D: NA
J: TRBJ1-1
DNA: TGTGCCAGCAGCGTAGACGGACTGGGAAACACTGAAGCTTTCTTT
CDR3: CASSVDGLGNTEAFF

size: NA
V: TRBV5-4
D: TRBD1
J: TRBJ1-2
DNA: TGTGCCAGCAGCCCGGACAGGGCTGATGGCTACACCTTC
CDR3: CASSPDRADGYTF

size: few
V: TRBV7-2
D: NA
J: TRBJ2-1
DNA: TGTGCCAGCAGCTCAGACACCTACAATGAGCAGTTCTTC
CDR3: CASSSDTYNEQFF

size: NA
V: TRBV29-1
D: NA
J: TRBJ1-3
DNA: TGCAGCGTTGTGGCACCCTCTGGAAACACCATATATTTT
CDR3: CSVVAPSGNTIYF

size: many
V: TRBV7-9
D: NA
J: TRBJ2-4
DNA: TGTGCCATCCGCACGGACCCGGGAGACATTCAGTACTTC
CDR3: CAIRTDPGDIQYF

size: NA
V: TRBV4-2
D: NA
J: TRBJ2-7
DNA: TGTGCCAGCAGCCGAGAACATAGGGAGCCCTACGAGCAGTACTTC
CDR3: CASSREHREPYEQYF

size: few
V: TRBV4-3
D: NA
J: TRBJ1-6
DNA: TGCGCCAGCAGCAAACAGGGCTATAATTCACCCCTCCACTTT
CDR3: CASSKQGYNSPLHF

size: few
V: TRBV5-6
D: NA
J: TRBJ1-2
DNA: TGTGCCAGCAGCCGGGACTCGCTCTATGGCTACACCTTC
CDR3: CASSRDSLYGYTF

size: few
V: TRBV2
D: NA
J: TRBJ2-5
DNA: TGTGCCACCCGACAGTCCGATGAGACCCAGTACTTC
CDR3: CATRQSDETQYF

size: NA
V: TRBV11-3
D: NA
J: TRBJ2-7
DNA: TGTGCCAGCAGCCCAATCTCAAGGGGAGAGCAGTACTTC
CDR3: CASSPISRGEQYF

size: NA
V: TRBV5-1
D: NA
J: TRBJ1-2
DNA: TGCGCCAGCAGCTCCCTAGGGTCTGCCGGGGAATATGGCTACACCTTC
CDR3: CASSSLGSAGEYGYTF

size: few
V: TRBV29-1
D: NA
J: TRBJ2-5
DNA: TGCAGCGTTGGAACGGTCCCCGGGGAGACCCAGTACTTC
CDR3: CSVGTVPGETQYF

size: few
V: TRBV7-2
D: NA
J: TRBJ1-2
DNA: TGTGCCAGCAGCTTAGACGGGAACTATGGCTACACCTTC
CDR3: CASSLDGNYGYTF

size: NA
V: TRBV29-1
D: TRBD2
J: TRBJ2-5
DNA: TGCAGCGTTGTCATAGCGGGACTCCAAGAGACCCAGTACTTC
CDR3: CSVVIAGLQETQYF

size: few
V: TRBV5-6
D: TRBD1
J: TRBJ2-1
DNA: TGTGCCAGCAGCGCATCCCGGGACAGGGGGGTCAATGAGCAGTTCTTC
CDR3: CASSASRDRGVNEQFF

size: few
V: TRBV7-9
D: TRBD1
J: TRBJ1-3
DNA: TGTGCCAGCAGCCCGCACAGGGGCCACTCTGGAAACACCATATATTTT
CDR3: CASSPHRGHSGNTIYF

size: few
V: TRBV2
D: TRBD2
J: TRBJ2-1
DNA: TGTGCCAGCATTAGCGGGAGGGCCGGAGAGCAGTTCTTC
CDR3: CASISGRAGEQFF

size: NA
V: TRBV7-2
D: TRBD2
J: TRBJ2-7
DNA: TGTGCCAGCAGCGCGGGGGGTAGGTCCTACGAGCAGTACTTC
CDR3: CASSAGGRSYEQYF

size: NA
V: TRBV7-6
D: TRBD2
J: TRBJ2-1
DNA: TGTGCCAGCAGCTTAGAGCTAGCGGGGCGTCAGTTCTTC
CDR3: CASSLELAGRQFF

size: few
V: TRBV6-5
D: NA
J: TRBJ1-1
DNA: TGTGCCAGCAGTTACCGGGGGGACACTGAAGCTTTCTTT
CDR3: CASSYRGDTEAFF

size: few
V: TRBV6-5
D: NA
J: TRBJ2-7
DNA: TGTGCCAGCAGTCGTTCGGGGGCCTACGAGCAGTACTTC
CDR3: CASSRSGAYEQYF

size: NA
V: TRBV6-6
D: TRBD1
J: TRBJ1-6
DNA: TGTGCCAGCAGTGTACAGGGGCAGGATTCACCCCTCCACTTT
CDR3: CASSVQGQDSPLHF

size: few
V: TRBV9
D: NA
J: TRBJ2-2
DNA: TGTGCCAGCAGCCCCACGCGGACGAACACCGGGGAGCTGTTTTTT
CDR3: CASSPTRTNTGELFF

size: few
V: TRBV6-6
D: NA
J: TRBJ2-5
DNA: TGTGCCAGCAGTTACCAGGAATTGGAGACCCAGTACTTC
CDR3: CASSYQELETQYF

size: NA
V: TRBV6-1
D: NA
J: TRBJ2-5
DNA: TGTGCCAGCAGGCGGGGCGGGTCCCAAGAGACCCAGTACTTC
CDR3: CASRRGGSQETQYF

size: many
V: TRBV4-1
D: TRBD2
J: TRBJ2-1
DNA: TGCGCCAGCAGCCAACCTCCAGGCCGGACTAGCGGGAGGGGGTCAGGAGAGCAGTTCTTC
CDR3: CASSQPPGRTSGRGSGEQFF

size: NA
V: TRBV7-7
D: NA
J: TRBJ2-5
DNA: TGTGCTAGCAGCTTAGATTGGGCGGGCCGAGAGACCCAGTACTTC
CDR3: CASSLDWAGRETQYF

size: NA
V: TRBV30
D: TRBD2
J: TRBJ2-7
DNA: TGTGCCTGGAGTGATATAGCGGGAGGCCGACCCGAGCAGTACTTC
CDR3: CAWSDIAGGRPEQYF

size: NA
V: TRBV5-1
D: NA
J: TRBJ2-2
DNA: TGCGCCAGCCAGACCGGGGTTGGCGGGGAGCTGTTTTTT
CDR3: CASQTGVGGELFF

size: NA
V: TRBV7-2
D: NA
J: TRBJ1-2
DNA: TGTGCCAGCAGCTTAGCGGGCAGTCAGACCGCAAACTATGGCTACACCTTC
CDR3: CASSLAGSQTANYGYTF

size: NA
V: TRBV5-4
D: TRBD2
J: TRBJ2-3
DNA: TGTGCCAGCAGTCCTACTAGCGGGGGGCGGGATACGCAGTATTTT
CDR3: CASSPTSGGRDTQYF

size: NA
V: TRBV11-3
D: NA
J: TRBJ2-7
DNA: TGTGCCAGCAGCCCCGGACATACCTACGAGCAGTACTTC
CDR3: CASSPGHTYEQYF

size: many
V: TRBV7-2
D: TRBD2
J: TRBJ2-3
DNA: TGTGCCAGCAGCTCCAGCGGGAGGTCAGATACGCAGTATTTT
CDR3: CASSSSGRSDTQYF

size: NA
V: TRBV4-3
D: TRBD2
J: TRBJ2-1
DNA: TGCGCCAGCAGCCAAGACGGTAGCGGGCGGGCCTACAATGAGCAGTTCTTC
CDR3: CASSQDGSGRAYNEQFF

size: few
V: TRBV4-1
D: NA
J: TRBJ1-2
DNA: TGCGCCAGCAGTCAAGCGGGAGGGACGGGCTATGGCTACACCTTC
CDR3: CASSQAGGTGYGYTF

size: NA
V: TRBV4-1
D: NA
J: TRBJ2-3
DNA: TGCGCCAGCAGCCAAACCGGCGCTAGCTTCCCCACAGATACGCAGTATTTT
CDR3: CASSQTGASFPTDTQYF

size: NA
V: TRBV29-1
D: TRBD1
J: TRBJ1-6
DNA: TGCAGCGTTTGTCCAAACAGGGGGCTTGCCGGGGTTTGGCGTAATTCACCCCTCCACTTT
CDR3: CSVCPNRGLAGVWRNSPLHF

size: NA
V: TRBV4-1
D: NA
J: TRBJ2-1
DNA: TGCGCCAGCAGCCAAGACGGAGGGGACTCCTACAATGAGCAGTTCTTC
CDR3: CASSQDGGDSYNEQFF

size: few
V: TRBV4-2
D: TRBD2
J: TRBJ2-3
DNA: TGTGCCAGCAGTCGCGGGGCTAGCGGGGCCACAGATACGCAGTATTTT
CDR3: CASSRGASGATDTQYF

size: NA
V: TRBV27
D: TRBD1
J: TRBJ1-5
DNA: TGTGCCAGCAGTTTACAGGGGGAGGCTCAGCCCCAGCATTTT
CDR3: CASSLQGEAQPQHF

size: NA
V: TRBV18
D: NA
J: TRBJ2-6
DNA: TGTGCCAGCTCAAATCCGGGGAATGGGGCCAACGTCCTGACTTTC
CDR3: CASSNPGNGANVLTF

size: NA
V: TRBV5-4
D: NA
J: TRBJ2-7
DNA: TGTGCCAGCAGCTTTCCGTCAGGAAAGCACGAGCAGTACTTC
CDR3: CASSFPSGKHEQYF

size: few
V: TRBV4-3
D: TRBD2
J: TRBJ2-1
DNA: TGCGCCCTCAGCGGGAGCGGGGTTCCTTACAGTGAGCAGTTCTTC
CDR3: CALSGSGVPYSEQFF